The TCR beta chain described here comes from a study of Ad26.COV2.S vaccination and SARS-CoV-2 variants. Overall study: Enrollment placed the donor in the COV1001 Ad26.COV2.S trial arm.

Trimming removed 6 bases from V and 1 base from J; junction bases left unmatched: 28. There are 23 residues in the CDR3. In germline, CDR1 is MNHEY, CDR2 SMNVEV (reference sequence). The sample's treatment: approximately 18 received Ad26.COV2.S at low or high dose, single or two shots; about 5 received placebo; per-sample allocation not given. Specimen acquisition occurred on day 63 following the initial vaccine or placebo injection. The protocol was immunoSEQ multiplex PCR, while the TCRdb copy is restricted to in-frame clones and leaves out a portion. Altogether a few hundred thousand clones are present, roughly 87% being singletons, with the ten largest covering approximately 3%.

The source of this sequence is a person aged 18-60 years who received the Ad26.COV2.S COVID-19 vaccine or a placebo. The sample in question was peripheral blood, obtained in a trial of Ad26.COV2.S vaccine versus placebo. This sequence joins TRBV27 and TRBJ2-3; 10 bases align to TRBD2. The CDR3 protein is CASSLNVPGGRAGGTVGTDTQYF. CDR3 in DNA: TGTGCCAGCAGCCTCAATGTCCCAGGGGGCCGAGCGGGAGGGACGGTTGGCACAGATACGCAGTATTTT.